The present T cell receptor beta chain was sequenced within a study of CD8+ T cells in alopecia areata. Study-wide context: Treated individuals took tofacitinib by mouth, 5 to 10 mg twice daily.

CDR3 length equals 16 residues. The germline V gene has CDR1 SGHRS and CDR2 YFSETQ. V lost 0 bases, J lost 10 bases, and 9 bases stayed unmatched. Only a few counts were recorded for this clone. Treatment meaning: oral pan-JAK inhibitor, 5-10 mg twice daily. As the sequencing template, cDNA was produced by extracting RNA and reverse transcribing it. Clones were sequenced by immunoSEQ multiplex PCR, and TCRdb holds only the in-frame ones, with some missing. The data show a few hundred thousand clones, around 65% seen once. This material consisted of CD4+ T cells sorted from blood, taken at week 44, from a patient treated with tofacitinib. The clonotype comes from a human donor with alopecia areata. This rearrangement joins TRBV5-1 to TRBJ1-6; 8 positions agree with TRBD1. The CDR3 DNA sequence: TGCGCCAGCAGCTTGGATCGAACAGGGGGAGAATCACCCCTCCACTTT. As protein: CASSLDRTGGESPLHF.